The 15 T cell receptor beta chains reported below all come from one sample, sequenced in a study of regulatory T cells in long-lasting Graves disease. Time point denoted: newly diagnosed GD, antithyroid drugs for less than 3 months. PBMC RNA was the source of the TCR library. iRepertoire HTBI primers and Arm-PCR of CDR3 regions built TCR beta libraries. TCRdb reprocessed the multiplex PCR reads with MiXCR, giving one entry per CDR3 protein. The sample shows some 250,000 distinct CDR3 sequences, around 19% of them seen only once. Another study also made use of these data, one on T cells in Graves' hyperthyroidism and ophthalmopathy.

The input for sequencing was peripheral blood mononuclear cells (PBMCs), taken at new diagnosis, from a patient treated with antithyroid drugs. The receptors were sampled from a woman in her twenties or thirties with Graves disease.

This clonotype was recorded at least ten times. This rearrangement joins TRBV6-1 to TRBJ1-5; D is perhaps TRBD1 (6 bases). The CDR3 contains 15 residues. V was shortened by 6 bases and J by 1 base, with 13 bases between the two germline ends. Per the germline V gene, CDR1 is MNHNS and CDR2 is SASEGT. CDR3 sequence: CASREQGNSNQPQHF. The CDR3 DNA reads TGTGCCAGCAGGGAACAGGGTAACAGCAATCAGCCCCAGCATTTT.

The gene calls are TRBV4-1 and TRBJ2-2, with TRBD2 identical over 9 bases. Germline values: CDR1 MGHRA, CDR2 YSYEKL. This CDR3 is 16 amino acids long. J gave up 3 bases and V 1 base, and 3 bases lay outside the gene matches. The CDR3 loop reads CASSQALAGYTGELFF. CDR3 bases: TGCGCCAGCAGCCAAGCTCTAGCGGGGTACACCGGGGAGCTGTTTTTT.

The count of this clonotype is one. This chain connects TRBV7-2 to TRBJ2-5; D unresolved. V lost 8 bases and J 4 bases, leaving 23 bases between the germline ends. The V gene's germline CDR1 is SGHTA and CDR2 FQGNSA. The CDR3 spans 16 residues. The CDR3 sequence is CASASSLSSPGETQYF. The CDR3 DNA reads as TGTGCCAGCGCCAGCAGCTTGTCCTCTCCCGGAGAGACCCAGTACTTC.

This clonotype was seen ten or more times. This chain links TRBV7-6 with TRBJ1-5; D remains ambiguous. Germline assignment: CDR1 SGHVS and CDR2 FNYEAQ. The CDR3 length is 13 residues. Trimming cost V 5 bases and J 4 bases, with 9 bases left between them. CDR3 amino acids: CASSASVNQPQHF. CDR3 bases: TGTGCCAGCAGCGCGTCGGTTAATCAGCCCCAGCATTTT. Together with reference TRBV7-6 and TRBJ1-5, the CDR3 gives the full variable domain: GAGVSQSPRYKVTKRGQDVALRCDPISGHVSLYWYRQALGQGPEFLTYFNYEAQQDKSGLPNDRFSAERPEGSISTLTIQRTEQRDSAMYRCASSASVNQPQHFGDGTRLSIL.

This clonotype was found many times. J is TRBJ2-3 and V is TRBV5-1; D not certain. The CDR3 covers 15 residues. V lost 0 bases to trimming and J lost 1 base, with 9 bases between them. Germline loops: CDR1 SGHRS, CDR2 YFSETQ. Here the CDR3 reads CASSLDPGGTDTQYF. Written as DNA, the CDR3 is TGCGCCAGCAGCTTGGATCCAGGCGGCACAGATACGCAGTATTTT. Full variable domain (outside the CDR3, taken from reference TRBV5-1 and TRBJ2-3): KAGVTQTPRYLIKTRGQQVTLSCSPISGHRSVSWYQQTPGQGLQFLFEYFSETQRNKGNFPGRFSGRQFSNSRSEMNVSTLELGDSALYLCASSLDPGGTDTQYFGPGTRLTVL.

This clonotype was counted many times. The chain links TRBV7-9 to TRBJ2-7; possibly TRBD2 for D (5 bases). The CDR3 is 14 amino acids. Per germline, CDR1 SEHNR and CDR2 FQNEAQ (reference sequence). With 5 bases removed from V and 0 bases from J, the gap between germline ends came to 11 bases. CDR3 DNA: TGTGCCAGCAGCCCACTTGGGAGCTCCTACGAGCAGTACTTC. Protein product: CASSPLGSSYEQYF.

In this sample, this clonotype turned up many times. The junction and the germline gene differ at one end; a read error may be behind it. The chain links TRBV7-7 to TRBJ2-5; D is ambiguous. In germline, CDR1 is SSHAT, CDR2 FNYEAQ (reference sequence). The CDR3 loop spans 14 amino acids. CDR3 protein: CASSLGNLGETQYF. The CDR3 DNA reads TGTGCTAGCAGCTTAGGGAACTTGGGAGAGACCCAGTACTTC.

Turning to this clonotype: A single base is all that separates this from a far larger clone, so a read error is likely. The gene calls are TRBV2 and TRBJ2-1, with D possibly called TRBD1 or TRBD2 (5 bases each). The CDR3 is made up of 17 amino acids. CDR1 SNHLY and CDR2 FYNNEI come from the germline V gene. The germline V and J ends were trimmed by 6 bases and 4 bases, with 22 bases remaining between them. The DNA of the CDR3 is TGTGCCAGCAGCTTACAGACCGGGGCGGCTGGATACAATGAGCAGTTCTTC. Its protein is CASSLQTGAAGYNEQFF.

This clonotype was detected many times. The chain uses TRBV24-1 and TRBJ1-1; D remains unclear. Trimming cost V 6 bases and J 7 bases, with 8 bases left between them. From germline, CDR1 is KGHDR and CDR2 SFDVKD. The CDR3 is 11 residues long. The CDR3 coding sequence is TGTGCCACCAGTTACCTCGGTGAAGCTTTCTTT. The encoded protein is CATSYLGEAFF.

This chain joins TRBV2 and TRBJ2-3; 7 bases align to TRBD1. V was clipped by 8 bases and J by 10 bases; unmatched bases: 6. This CDR3 spans 11 amino acids. The germline CDR1 and CDR2 sequences are SNHLY and FYNNEI. In DNA, the CDR3 is TGTGCCAGCCTCCGGGACAGCTCGCAGTATTTT. It codes for CASLRDSSQYF.

This clonotype was recorded at least ten times. This chain joins TRBV12-3 or TRBV12-4 and TRBJ2-5; D gene unclear. The V gene lost 4 bases and the J gene lost 5 bases, with 17 bases spanning the gap. The CDR3 length is 15 residues. CDR3 in amino acids: CASSSHLTGGETQYF. The CDR3 coding sequence is TGTGCCAGCAGTTCGCACCTCACCGGTGGGGAGACCCAGTACTTC.

The chain's CDR3 is CSAAPVAGSFETQYF. Here the CDR3 DNA reads TGCAGTGCTGCCCCCGTGGCGGGAAGCTTCGAGACCCAGTACTTC. This chain connects TRBV20-1 to TRBJ2-5; tentative D call: TRBD2 (6 bases). The V gene's germline CDR1 is DFQATT and CDR2 SNEGSKA (reference sequence). The V and J ends lost 5 bases and 5 bases respectively, with 21 bases between them. The CDR3 is 15 residues long.

This clonotype was seen many times. The chain employs TRBV20-1 and TRBJ2-1; D is unresolved. From germline, CDR1 is DFQATT and CDR2 SNEGSKA (reference sequence). The ends were cut back, 0 bases at V and 2 bases at J, with 11 bases in the middle. The CDR3 has 15 amino acids. The CDR3 region is CSARDLGGPYNEQFF. The CDR3 DNA is TGCAGTGCTAGAGATCTGGGTGGCCCCTACAATGAGCAGTTCTTC.

This chain connects TRBV4-1 to TRBJ1-1; D call uncertain. This CDR3 comprises 14 residues. Per germline, CDR1 MGHRA and CDR2 YSYEKL. V dropped 2 bases and J dropped 2 bases, with 9 bases sitting between them. The CDR3 is CASSQPTVNTEAFF. Here the CDR3 DNA reads TGCGCCAGCAGCCAACCTACAGTAAACACTGAAGCTTTCTTT.

Many counts were recorded for this clonotype. CDR3: CASSPNGRDNSPLHF. The DNA of the CDR3 is TGCGCCAGCAGCCCAAACGGCCGAGATAATTCACCCCTCCACTTT. V gene TRBV5-1 combines with J gene TRBJ1-6; D is uncertain. Germline-derived CDR1 and CDR2 are SGHRS and YFSETQ. The V end lost 4 bases, the J end lost 5 bases, and 13 bases lay between the germline ends. This CDR3 is 15 amino acids long.